This T cell receptor (beta chain) was retrieved from a study of neurological immune-mediated disorders. V gave up 4 bases and J gave up 1 base; unmatched junction bases: 3. The CDR3 covers 14 residues. Germline CDR1 and CDR2: LGHDT and YNNKEL (reference sequence). This clonotype was counted many times. In TCRdb, the 5' RACE reads were re-called with MiXCR into one record per CDR3 protein. The sample yields about 43,000 distinct CDR3 sequences, about 12% seen once. Sequences were obtained from PBMCs. This chain joins TRBV3-1 and TRBJ2-5; 7 positions match TRBD2. This receptor was taken from a female donor in good health. Written as DNA, the CDR3 is TGTGCCAGCAGCCCCTGGACTAGCCAAGAGACCCAGTACTTC. Encoded protein: CASSPWTSQETQYF.